A selection of T cell receptor beta chains follows, all from one sample in a study of cytotoxic CD8 clonotypes in ibrutinib-treated CLL. TCRdb's table, derived via immunoSEQ multiplex PCR, lists solely in-frame clones and lacks some. The sample has around 150,000 clones, around 82% seen once; the top ten hold about 7.4%. The sample consisted of PBMCs, taken after 36 months of ibrutinib treatment. The receptors here all came from a human donor with chronic lymphocytic leukemia. CDR3s include the opening cysteine and the closing phenylalanine or tryptophan. Each record gives: CDR3 DNA, CDR3 protein, J gene, D gene, clone size, V gene. A D gene is named only where the DNA matches it firmly. Only some rows state a clone size, as once, few, many or a class for expanded clones.

TGTGCCTGGAGCCTAGGAGTTCCTGGAAACACCATATATTTT | CAWSLGVPGNTIYF | TRBJ1-3 | . | . | TRBV30
TGTGCCAGCAGCCTTACCCTCGATCGCGACACTGAAGCTTTCTTT | CASSLTLDRDTEAFF | TRBJ1-1 | . | once | TRBV2
TGTGCCAGCAGCGGTATATCCCGGAAGGGCTTCAGGGGTCACGAGCAGTACTTC | CASSGISRKGFRGHEQYF | TRBJ2-7 | . | . | TRBV11-2
TGTGCCAGCAGTCCGATCAATCAGCCCCAGCATTTT | CASSPINQPQHF | TRBJ1-5 | . | . | TRBV27
TGTGCCATCAGTGAGAGGCCTCCTTACTCTGGGGCCAACGTCCTGACTTTC | CAISERPPYSGANVLTF | TRBJ2-6 | . | . | TRBV10-3
TGTGCCAGCAGCGTAGGACTAGCGGGGACGGTCCACGAGACCCAGTACTTC | CASSVGLAGTVHETQYF | TRBJ2-5 | TRBD2 | . | TRBV9
TGTGCCAGCAGCCCAATAGCGGGTCGAGTTGAGACCCAGTACTTC | CASSPIAGRVETQYF | TRBJ2-5 | TRBD2 | . | TRBV27
TGTGCCAGCCGTAGCATGAATTCACCCCTCCACTTT | CASRSMNSPLHF | TRBJ1-6 | . | . | TRBV6-1
TGTGCAAGTCGCTTCACCCAGACAGACGAAAAACTGTTTTTT | CASRFTQTDEKLFF | TRBJ1-4 | . | . | TRBV12-2
TGTGCCAGCAGTGAAGCAGGCAGGGAACAAGAGACCCAGTACTTC | CASSEAGREQETQYF | TRBJ2-5 | . | . | TRBV2
TGTGCCAGCAGCCCACCGGGCCTTGGCTACACCTTC | CASSPPGLGYTF | TRBJ1-2 | . | . | TRBV9
TGTGCCAGTATGTGGAGGGGTACGCAGTATTTT | CASMWRGTQYF | TRBJ2-3 | . | . | TRBV7-9
TGTGCCAGCAGCTTGGTTGCTCGGGCACCCCTCCACTTT | CASSLVARAPLHF | TRBJ1-6 | . | . | TRBV5-8
TGCGCCAGCAGCTGGGACCCGGGACAGCTACCATCTCGCACAGATACGCAGTATTTT | CASSWDPGQLPSRTDTQYF | TRBJ2-3 | TRBD1 | . | TRBV5-1
TGTGCCAGCAGCTTAGGCAGGTCTAATGAAAAACTGTTTTTT | CASSLGRSNEKLFF | TRBJ1-4 | . | . | TRBV5-4
TGTGCCAGCAGCCGGGACAGGGGGCGGTTAAACACTGAAGCTTTCTTT | CASSRDRGRLNTEAFF | TRBJ1-1 | TRBD1 | . | TRBV6-4
TGTGCCAGCAGTTTAGGGCAGCCCCCCGGGGCCAACGTCCTGACTTTC | CASSLGQPPGANVLTF | TRBJ2-6 | . | once | TRBV28
TGTGCCAGCAGCCCACGACTGGCGGGAGCCACCAAAAACATTCAGTACTTC | CASSPRLAGATKNIQYF | TRBJ2-4 | TRBD2 | . | TRBV7-2
TGTGCCAGCAGCCCCTGGGGGGGCTCGTCTAATGAAAAACTGTTTTTT | CASSPWGGSSNEKLFF | TRBJ1-4 | . | few | TRBV9
TGTGCCAGCAGCTTATATAGGGACGAAAAACTGTTTTTT | CASSLYRDEKLFF | TRBJ1-4 | . | . | TRBV7-6
TGCGCCAGCGGCCAAAGGGGGCCTGGCACTGAAGCTTTCTTT | CASGQRGPGTEAFF | TRBJ1-1 | TRBD1 | . | TRBV5-1
TGCGCCAGCAGCCAGGGTAGCGGGGGGCCTTTCTACAATGAGCAGTTCTTC | CASSQGSGGPFYNEQFF | TRBJ2-1 | TRBD2 | . | TRBV4-1
TGTGCCAGCAGTGATAAGGGATCCGACTATGGCTACACCTTC | CASSDKGSDYGYTF | TRBJ1-2 | . | few | TRBV2
TGTGCCAGCAGTGAAGTCGGGTACTCTGGAAACACCATATATTTT | CASSEVGYSGNTIYF | TRBJ1-3 | . | few | TRBV6-1
TGTGCCAGCAGTTTACGCGACCTCAGGTGGGAGGACAATCAGCCCCAGCATTTT | CASSLRDLRWEDNQPQHF | TRBJ1-5 | . | . | TRBV28
TGTGCCTGTCGATTGGGGGGCTACGAGCAGTACTTC | CACRLGGYEQYF | TRBJ2-7 | . | . | TRBV30
TGTGCCTGGGGGGACAGGGGTACCGGGGAGCTGTTTTTT | CAWGDRGTGELFF | TRBJ2-2 | TRBD1 | large | TRBV30
TGTGCCTGGAGTGCGATGGTCAGCAATCAGCCCCAGCATTTT | CAWSAMVSNQPQHF | TRBJ1-5 | . | . | TRBV30
TGTGCCAGCAGACTACTAGCGGGAGGCTCCTACAATGAGCAGTTCTTC | CASRLLAGGSYNEQFF | TRBJ2-1 | TRBD2 | . | TRBV7-9
TGTGCCAGTAGGGGACGACAGGGGGGGCAGCCCCAGCATTTT | CASRGRQGGQPQHF | TRBJ1-5 | TRBD1 | . | TRBV19
TGTGCCAGCTGTAGGGTCCCAGGATTCCAAGAGACCCAGTACTTC | CASCRVPGFQETQYF | TRBJ2-5 | . | . | TRBV9
TGTGCCAGCAGTGAAGTCGCGGCTTCCTACGAGCAGTACTTC | CASSEVAASYEQYF | TRBJ2-7 | . | . | TRBV6-1
TGTGCCAGCAGCGGACCGGGGGGTAGCACAGATACGCAGTATTTT | CASSGPGGSTDTQYF | TRBJ2-3 | TRBD2 | . | TRBV9
TGTGCTAGTGGTCTCAGCCCGGTGGGAGATACGCAGTATTTT | CASGLSPVGDTQYF | TRBJ2-3 | . | . | TRBV12-5
TGTGCCAGCAGCTTAGCACTCCGGGCCAGGGCGTTTTTT | CASSLALRARAFF | TRBJ2-2 | . | . | TRBV11-2
TGTGCCAGCAGCTTAGTGTCAGATTCCGAGCAGTACTTC | CASSLVSDSEQYF | TRBJ2-7 | . | . | TRBV7-9
TGTGCCAGCAGCTCCAAGAAGGGGGGGTCAAACACAGATACGCAGTATTTT | CASSSKKGGSNTDTQYF | TRBJ2-3 | . | . | TRBV7-9
TGTGCCAGCAGCCAAGGGACAGGGGCTGAAGCTTTCTTT | CASSQGTGAEAFF | TRBJ1-1 | TRBD1 | . | TRBV7-2
TGTGCCAGTACTAACACATATGGGTCCTACACTGAAGCTTTCTTT | CASTNTYGSYTEAFF | TRBJ1-1 | . | many | TRBV19
TGTGCCAGCAGTGCCCGGACTAGCGGCACCGGGGAGCTGTTTTTT | CASSARTSGTGELFF | TRBJ2-2 | TRBD2 | once | TRBV6-1
TGTGCCAGCAGTTTAAATAGCTATCATCAGCCCCAGCATTTT | CASSLNSYHQPQHF | TRBJ1-5 | . | few | TRBV27
TGTGCCAGCAGCTTCTGGGACGTAGGTGAGACCCAGTACTTC | CASSFWDVGETQYF | TRBJ2-5 | . | few | TRBV7-2
TGTGCCAGTAGTGGCGGTCTGAGGGGCGCCGGAAACTACGAGCAGTACTTC | CASSGGLRGAGNYEQYF | TRBJ2-7 | . | . | TRBV19
TGTGCCAGCAGCGTAGAAGTCTCATCCGGGTACACTGAAGCTTTCTTT | CASSVEVSSGYTEAFF | TRBJ1-1 | . | . | TRBV9
TGCGCCAGCAGTTTGGACAGGGGGTGGTCTGAAGCTTTCTTT | CASSLDRGWSEAFF | TRBJ1-1 | TRBD1 | few | TRBV4-1
TGCGCCAGCAGCGGATATGGGAGTAGCTCCTACGAGCAGTACTTC | CASSGYGSSSYEQYF | TRBJ2-7 | . | . | TRBV5-1
TGCGCCAGCAGCTTGGGGACACCTGATACGCAGTATTTT | CASSLGTPDTQYF | TRBJ2-3 | . | . | TRBV5-1
TGTGCCAGCAGCTTGTGGCCCGCACGAGGTATAGAGACCCAGTACTTC | CASSLWPARGIETQYF | TRBJ2-5 | . | . | TRBV5-6
TGCGCCAGCAGCTTGCTTCCGGGGATGGGGGAGACCCAGTACTTC | CASSLLPGMGETQYF | TRBJ2-5 | . | . | TRBV5-1
TGTGCCAGCAGTTACTCGACCGGGACAGCCAACACTGAAGCTTTCTTT | CASSYSTGTANTEAFF | TRBJ1-1 | TRBD1 | few | TRBV6-5
TGTGCCAGCAGCCACATGGCGGTGAGTCTCTATGGCTACACCTTC | CASSHMAVSLYGYTF | TRBJ1-2 | . | . | TRBV2
TGCGCCAGCAGTCGGCGGTCGGACACTGAAGCTTTCTTT | CASSRRSDTEAFF | TRBJ1-1 | . | . | TRBV5-1
TGTGCCAGCAGTTTAGGAGTGAGTGGCAATCAGCCCCAGCATTTT | CASSLGVSGNQPQHF | TRBJ1-5 | . | . | TRBV27
TGTGCCAGTAGTATAGGAACTAGCGGGTACGAGCAGTACTTC | CASSIGTSGYEQYF | TRBJ2-7 | TRBD2 | . | TRBV19
TGTGCCAGCAGTGAATGGGGATCAACTAATGAAAAACTGTTTTTT | CASSEWGSTNEKLFF | TRBJ1-4 | . | . | TRBV25-1